This TCR beta chain was sequenced during a study of blood T cell repertoires in COVID-19. Unmatched junction bases numbered 7, after V lost 3 bases and J lost 4 bases. From germline, CDR1 is SGHRS and CDR2 YFSETQ. The CDR3 is 15 amino acids. The data were produced by immunoSEQ multiplex PCR, yet TCRdb's version contains in-frame clones alone and is incomplete. The sample includes about 240,000 clones, 80% to 90% of them seen just once. This clonotype originated in a man aged 55 to 70 with acute or convalescent COVID-19. The material sequenced was peripheral blood. The J gene is TRBJ1-3, the V gene TRBV5-1, with TRBD1 matching over 7 bases. This chain's CDR3 is CASSSWTGSGNTIYF. DNA of the CDR3: TGCGCCAGCAGCTCCTGGACAGGCTCGGGAAACACCATATATTTT.